A single T cell receptor beta chain is shown here with its context. Its antigen is unidentified. The sample is drawn from a study of cytomegalovirus exposure and HLA in healthy donors. Study conclusions and caveats: As a later analysis revealed, most CMV-associated TCR beta chains appeared HLA-restricted. A few chains linked to CMV were shown in vitro to be specific for CMV antigens. A reported reduction in N-insertions relative to the approximately 670-donor mean was seen in an Asian-associated ancestry cluster in a later analysis. Analyses of presence/absence relied on an assumption of roughly uniform sequencing depth across donors.

PCR involved 60 Vbeta and 13 Jbeta primers. Generated by immunoSEQ multiplex PCR, the TCRdb table keeps only in-frame clones and is missing some. The data show approximately 220,000 clones, roughly 80% seen once. Germline V lookup: CDR1 LNHDA, CDR2 SQIVND (reference sequence). V was cut by 4 bases and J by 11 bases, with 32 bases left in between. CDR3 length equals 18 residues. Sequenced material: PBMCs. The sequence was collected from a girl aged 5 to 17 in good health and CMV-seronegative. The genes are TRBV19 and TRBJ1-2, with D possibly TRBD1 on 6 matching bases. The CDR3 loop is CASSTTRDNRKVRLGYTF. For the CDR3, the DNA is TGTGCCAGTAGTACGACCCGGGACAACCGTAAAGTGCGGCTTGGGTACACCTTC.